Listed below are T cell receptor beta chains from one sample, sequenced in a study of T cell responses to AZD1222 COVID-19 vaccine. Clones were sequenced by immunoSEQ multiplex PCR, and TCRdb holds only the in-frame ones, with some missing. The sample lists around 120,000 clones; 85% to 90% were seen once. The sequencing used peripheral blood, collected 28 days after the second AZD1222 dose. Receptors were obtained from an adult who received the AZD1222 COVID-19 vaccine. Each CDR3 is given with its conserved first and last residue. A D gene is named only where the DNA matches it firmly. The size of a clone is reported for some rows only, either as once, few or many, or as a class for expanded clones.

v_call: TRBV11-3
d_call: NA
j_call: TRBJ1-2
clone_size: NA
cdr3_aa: CASSLPGAHGYTF
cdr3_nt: TGTGCCAGCAGCTTACCAGGGGCCCACGGCTACACCTTC

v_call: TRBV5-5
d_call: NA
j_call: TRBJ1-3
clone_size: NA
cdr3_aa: CASSTQISGNTIYF
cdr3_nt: TGTGCCAGCAGCACACAGATCTCTGGAAACACCATATATTTT

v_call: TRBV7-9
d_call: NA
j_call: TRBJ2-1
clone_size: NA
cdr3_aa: CASSLEVVTRDTSRNEQFF
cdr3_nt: TGTGCCAGCAGCTTAGAGGTTGTTACCCGGGACACCTCTCGCAATGAGCAGTTCTTC

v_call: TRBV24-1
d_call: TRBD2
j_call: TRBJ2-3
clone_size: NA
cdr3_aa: CATSDPGLAGPTDTQYF
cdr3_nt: TGTGCCACCAGTGATCCCGGACTAGCGGGACCAACAGATACGCAGTATTTT

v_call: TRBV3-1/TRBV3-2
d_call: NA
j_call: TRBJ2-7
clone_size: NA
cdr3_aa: CASSQGEYEQYF
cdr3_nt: TGTGCCAGCAGCCAGGGGGAATACGAGCAGTACTTC

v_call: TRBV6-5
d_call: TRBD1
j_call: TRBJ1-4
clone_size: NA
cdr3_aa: CASSSGQGINEKLFF
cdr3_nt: TGTGCCAGCAGTTCGGGACAGGGGATTAATGAAAAACTGTTTTTT

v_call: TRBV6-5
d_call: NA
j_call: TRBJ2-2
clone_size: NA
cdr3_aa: CASSPTENTGELFF
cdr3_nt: TGTGCCAGCAGCCCCACAGAAAACACCGGGGAGCTGTTTTTT

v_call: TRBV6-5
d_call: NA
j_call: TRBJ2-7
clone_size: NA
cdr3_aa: CASISAWGYEQYF
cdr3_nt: TGTGCCAGCATTTCGGCATGGGGCTACGAGCAGTACTTC

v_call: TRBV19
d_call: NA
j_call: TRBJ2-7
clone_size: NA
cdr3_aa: CASSMDAGTPPYEQYF
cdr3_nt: TGTGCCAGTAGTATGGACGCAGGGACTCCTCCCTACGAGCAGTACTTC

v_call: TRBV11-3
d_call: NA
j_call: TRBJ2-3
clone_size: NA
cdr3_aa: CASSLSPSTDTQYF
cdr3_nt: TGTGCCAGCAGCTTATCCCCTAGCACAGATACGCAGTATTTT

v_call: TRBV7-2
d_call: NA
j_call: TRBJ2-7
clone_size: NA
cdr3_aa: CASSPSPQGGQYF
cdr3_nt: TGTGCCAGCAGCCCTAGCCCACAGGGAGGGCAGTACTTC

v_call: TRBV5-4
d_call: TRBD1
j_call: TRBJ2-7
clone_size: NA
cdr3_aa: CASSFTPGTANYEQYF
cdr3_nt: TGTGCCAGCAGCTTTACCCCCGGGACAGCGAATTACGAGCAGTACTTC

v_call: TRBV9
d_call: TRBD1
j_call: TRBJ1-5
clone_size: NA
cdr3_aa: CASSSWGERDSPQHF
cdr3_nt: TGTGCCAGCAGCTCCTGGGGGGAAAGGGACAGCCCCCAGCATTTT

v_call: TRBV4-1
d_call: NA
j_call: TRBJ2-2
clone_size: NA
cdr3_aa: CASSQTWSGTGELFF
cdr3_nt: TGCGCCAGCAGCCAAACATGGTCGGGGACCGGGGAGCTGTTTTTT

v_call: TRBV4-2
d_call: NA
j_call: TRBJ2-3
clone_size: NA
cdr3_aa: CASKRLANTDTQYF
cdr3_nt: TGTGCCAGCAAGAGACTTGCCAACACAGATACGCAGTATTTT

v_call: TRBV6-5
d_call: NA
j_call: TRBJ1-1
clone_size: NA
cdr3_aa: CASSTRERGTAEAFF
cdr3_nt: TGTGCCAGCAGTACTCGGGAAAGGGGAACTGCTGAAGCTTTCTTT

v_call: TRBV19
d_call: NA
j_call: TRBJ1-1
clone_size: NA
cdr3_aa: CASSISLFGAFF
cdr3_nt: TGTGCCAGTAGTATTTCATTGTTTGGAGCTTTCTTT

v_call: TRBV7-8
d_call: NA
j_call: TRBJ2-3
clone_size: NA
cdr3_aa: CASSRDHTDTQYF
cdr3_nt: TGTGCCAGCAGCCGGGACCACACAGATACGCAGTATTTT

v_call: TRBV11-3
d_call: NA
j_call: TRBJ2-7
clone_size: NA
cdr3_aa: CASSFGGDTYEQYF
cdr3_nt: TGTGCCAGCAGCTTTGGGGGAGATACCTACGAGCAGTACTTC

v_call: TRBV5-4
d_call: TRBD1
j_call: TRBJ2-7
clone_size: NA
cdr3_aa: CASSIPGQGFHEQYF
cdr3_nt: TGTGCCAGCAGCATACCGGGACAGGGGTTTCACGAGCAGTACTTC

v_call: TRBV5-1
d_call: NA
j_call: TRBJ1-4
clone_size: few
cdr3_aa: CASSLGEKLFF
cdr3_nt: TGCGCCAGCAGCTTGGGAGAAAAACTGTTTTTT

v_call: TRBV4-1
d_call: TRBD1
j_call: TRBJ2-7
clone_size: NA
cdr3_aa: CASSQEVRSRGWEQYF
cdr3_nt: TGCGCCAGCAGCCAAGAGGTTCGTAGCAGGGGGTGGGAGCAGTACTTC

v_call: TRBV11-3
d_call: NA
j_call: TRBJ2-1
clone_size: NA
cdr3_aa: CASSSDSEGEQFF
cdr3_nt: TGTGCCAGCAGCTCCGACAGCGAGGGTGAGCAGTTCTTC

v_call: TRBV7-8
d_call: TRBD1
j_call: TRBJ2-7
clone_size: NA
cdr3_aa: CASSRDRVESYEQYF
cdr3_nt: TGTGCCAGCAGCCGAGACAGGGTTGAGTCCTACGAGCAGTACTTC

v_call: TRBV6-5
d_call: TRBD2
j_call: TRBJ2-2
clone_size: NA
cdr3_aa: CASSKGLVSGELFF
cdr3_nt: TGTGCCAGCAGTAAGGGACTAGTGAGCGGGGAGCTGTTTTTT

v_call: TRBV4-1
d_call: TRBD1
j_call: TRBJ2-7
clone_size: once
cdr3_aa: CASSHDTGTGSREQYF
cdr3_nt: TGCGCCAGCAGCCATGATACCGGGACAGGGTCTCGCGAGCAGTACTTC

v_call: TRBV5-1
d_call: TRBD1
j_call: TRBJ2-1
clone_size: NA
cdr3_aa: CASSGDRASYNEQFF
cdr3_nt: TGCGCCAGCAGCGGTGACAGGGCCTCCTACAATGAGCAGTTCTTC

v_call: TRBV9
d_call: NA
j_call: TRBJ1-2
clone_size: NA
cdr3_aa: CASSAHVGGYGYTF
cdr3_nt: TGTGCCAGCAGCGCACATGTCGGGGGCTATGGCTACACCTTC

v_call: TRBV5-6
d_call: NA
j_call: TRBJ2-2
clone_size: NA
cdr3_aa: CASSPWGRDANTGELFF
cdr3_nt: TGTGCCAGCAGCCCCTGGGGGAGAGACGCGAACACCGGGGAGCTGTTTTTT

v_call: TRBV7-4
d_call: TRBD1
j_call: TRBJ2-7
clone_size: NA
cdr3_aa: CASSPPWTGSSYEQYF
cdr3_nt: TGTGCCAGCAGCCCCCCCTGGACAGGGAGCTCCTACGAGCAGTACTTC

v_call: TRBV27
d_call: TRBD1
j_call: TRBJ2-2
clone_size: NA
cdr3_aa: CASAPGQGTGELFF
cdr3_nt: TGTGCCAGCGCCCCGGGACAGGGGACCGGGGAGCTGTTTTTT

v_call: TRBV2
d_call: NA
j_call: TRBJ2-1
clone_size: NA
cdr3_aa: CASSEAASPDLNSLQFF
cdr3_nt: TGTGCCAGCAGTGAAGCGGCTTCCCCGGACTTGAACTCCCTCCAGTTCTTC

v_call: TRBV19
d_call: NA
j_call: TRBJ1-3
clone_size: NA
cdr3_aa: CASRGANSGNTIYF
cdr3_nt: TGTGCCAGTAGGGGAGCCAACTCTGGAAACACCATATATTTT

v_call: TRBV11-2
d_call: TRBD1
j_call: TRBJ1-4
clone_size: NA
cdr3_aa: CASSLDLGTQGGNEKLFF
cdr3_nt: TGTGCCAGCAGCTTAGATCTAGGGACTCAGGGGGGAAATGAAAAACTGTTTTTT

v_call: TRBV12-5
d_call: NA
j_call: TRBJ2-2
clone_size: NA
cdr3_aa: CASGTDPRELFF
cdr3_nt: TGTGCTAGTGGGACGGACCCTCGGGAGCTGTTTTTT

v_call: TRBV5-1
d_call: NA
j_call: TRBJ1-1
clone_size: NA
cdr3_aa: CASSEGILNTEAFF
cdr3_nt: TGCGCCAGCAGCGAGGGGATCTTGAACACTGAAGCTTTCTTT

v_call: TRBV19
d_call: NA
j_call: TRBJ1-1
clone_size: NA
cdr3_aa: CASLDSINMNTEAFF
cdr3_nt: TGTGCCAGCCTGGACTCAATAAATATGAACACTGAAGCTTTCTTT

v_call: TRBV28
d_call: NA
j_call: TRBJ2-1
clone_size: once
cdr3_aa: CASSLSRTFGHNEQFF
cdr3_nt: TGTGCCAGCAGTTTATCAAGGACCTTCGGTCACAATGAGCAGTTCTTC

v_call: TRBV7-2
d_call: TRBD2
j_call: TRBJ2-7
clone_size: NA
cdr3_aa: CAIDTSGSYEQYF
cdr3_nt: TGTGCCATAGATACTAGCGGTTCCTACGAGCAGTACTTC

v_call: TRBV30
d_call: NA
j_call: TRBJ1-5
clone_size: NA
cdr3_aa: CAWSRAGNQPQHF
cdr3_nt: TGTGCCTGGAGTAGGGCCGGGAATCAGCCCCAGCATTTT

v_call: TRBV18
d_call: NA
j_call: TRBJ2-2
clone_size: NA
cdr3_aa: CASSPLAGTGELFF
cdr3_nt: TGTGCCAGCTCCCCTTTAGCAGGCACCGGGGAGCTGTTTTTT

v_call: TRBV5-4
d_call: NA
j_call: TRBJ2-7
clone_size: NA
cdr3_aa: CASSLSSIPSYEQYF
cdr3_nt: TGTGCCAGCAGCTTGTCTAGTATTCCATCCTACGAGCAGTACTTC

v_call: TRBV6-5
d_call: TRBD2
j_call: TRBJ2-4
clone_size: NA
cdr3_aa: CASSPSGVAKNIQYF
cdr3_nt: TGTGCCAGCAGCCCCAGCGGGGTAGCCAAAAACATTCAGTACTTC

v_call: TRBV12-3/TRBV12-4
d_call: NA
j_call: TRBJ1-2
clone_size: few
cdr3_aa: CASSFDRNYGYTF
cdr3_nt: TGTGCCAGCAGTTTCGACCGTAACTATGGCTACACCTTC

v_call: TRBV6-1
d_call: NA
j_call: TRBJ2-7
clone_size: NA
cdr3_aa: CASSEIGYEQYF
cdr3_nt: TGTGCCAGCAGTGAAATTGGATACGAGCAGTACTTC

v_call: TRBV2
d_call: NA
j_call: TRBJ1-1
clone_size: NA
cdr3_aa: CASLRERKAFF
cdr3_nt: TGTGCCAGCTTAAGGGAGCGAAAAGCTTTCTTT

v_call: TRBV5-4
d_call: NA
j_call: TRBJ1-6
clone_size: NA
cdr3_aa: CASSLGQVFSYNSPLHF
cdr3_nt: TGTGCCAGCAGCTTGGGGCAGGTCTTCTCCTATAATTCACCCCTCCACTTT

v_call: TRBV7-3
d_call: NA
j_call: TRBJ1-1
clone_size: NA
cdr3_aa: CASSLTWGNTEAFF
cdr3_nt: TGTGCCAGCAGCTTAACGTGGGGGAACACTGAAGCTTTCTTT

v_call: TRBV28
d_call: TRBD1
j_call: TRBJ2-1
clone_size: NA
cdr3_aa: CASSPTGKGDNEQFF
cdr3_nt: TGTGCCAGCAGTCCGACAGGGAAGGGGGACAATGAGCAGTTCTTC